This record covers a single T cell receptor (beta chain). The V gene's germline CDR1 is SGDLS and CDR2 YYNGEE. The CDR3 is made up of 16 amino acids. Trimming left V 4 bases short and J 1 base short, with 17 bases between. The sample originates from a study of OX40 agonist ivuxolimab in advanced cancers. Study in general: Clinicians treated patients with ivuxolimab, an agonistic anti-OX40 (CD134) antibody. Three partial responders included one hepatocellular carcinoma patient and two cutaneous melanoma patients.

Measured with immunoSEQ multiplex PCR; TCRdb has only the in-frame clones, and not every one. The repertoire has about 68,000 clones, 80% to 90% of them found once; the top ten carry about 1.6%. Sequences were derived from CD4+ or CD8+ T cells sorted from blood, sampled in a trial of the OX40 agonist ivuxolimab. The receptor was isolated from an adult with an advanced solid tumor such as melanoma, head and neck, liver or kidney cancer. The rearrangement uses TRBV9 and TRBJ2-5; perhaps TRBD2 as D (6 bases). CDR3 sequence: CASSWGAAGTQETQYF. Written as DNA, the CDR3 is TGTGCCAGCAGCTGGGGTGCTGCGGGGACCCAAGAGACCCAGTACTTC.